Listed here are 10 T cell receptor beta chains from one sample, sequenced in a study of blood T cell repertoires in COVID-19. Data came from immunoSEQ multiplex PCR; TCRdb stores just in-frame clones and leaves some out. Among 200,000 to 250,000 clones, about 88% were seen once, and the ten largest hold 18%. Sequences were obtained from peripheral blood. The receptors shown here come from a man aged 45-65 years with COVID-19, enrolled during active disease.

This clone was counted a single time. V gene TRBV19 combines with J gene TRBJ2-1, with 7 bases lining up with TRBD2. This CDR3 spans 16 amino acids. Looked up from germline, CDR1 is LNHDA and CDR2 is SQIVND (reference sequence). The V segment lost 1 base and the J segment 6 bases; nucleotides outside the gene matches: 9. CDR3 DNA: TGTGCCAGTAGTATAGGTCCGGGAGGAGGTACCAATGAGCAGTTCTTC. Its translation: CASSIGPGGGTNEQFF. Supplemented by reference TRBV19 and TRBJ2-1, the full variable domain reads DGGITQSPKYLFRKEGQNVTLSCEQNLNHDAMYWYRQDPGQGLRLIYYSQIVNDFQKGDIAEGYSVSREKKESFPLTVTSAQKNPTAFYLCASSIGPGGGTNEQFFGPGTRLTVL.

The V call is TRBV6-5, the J call TRBJ1-2; D is unresolved. Germline assignment: CDR1 MNHEY and CDR2 SVGAGI. Between the trimmed V and J ends, which lost 6 bases and 4 bases, there was a span of 12 bases. The CDR3 is 13 residues long. CDR3 loop: CASSLRVGYGYTF. Written as DNA, the CDR3 is TGTGCCAGCAGCTTAAGAGTTGGCTATGGCTACACCTTC.

This chain uses TRBV12-5 with TRBJ2-7; 11 nucleotides line up with TRBD1. After removal of 8 bases from V and 2 bases from J, the junction contained 5 bases not matched to a gene. CDR3 length: 14 amino acids. CDR1 is LGHNT, CDR2 FRNRAP, per germline. The CDR3 DNA reads TGTGCTAGTCAGGGGACAGGGGGACCCTACGAGCAGTACTTC. Translation: CASQGTGGPYEQYF.

The chain couples TRBV6-2 or TRBV6-3 to TRBJ1-2; 8 bases fit TRBD1. Per germline, CDR1 MNHEY and CDR2 SVGEGT. V lost 6 bases to trimming and J lost 4 bases; unmatched junction nucleotides: 10. This CDR3 contains 15 residues. For the CDR3, the DNA is TGTGCCAGCAGCCGATCCGGGACAGGATCCTATGGCTACACCTTC. Its translation is CASSRSGTGSYGYTF.

The chain joins TRBV6-6 to TRBJ2-3; 8 bases align to TRBD1. Germline assignment: CDR1 MNHNY and CDR2 SVGAGI (reference sequence). The CDR3 extends over 15 amino acids. Trimming at V came to 2 bases and at J to 4 bases, leaving 5 bases not matched to a gene. This CDR3 is CASSYTGDRPDTQYF. The CDR3 DNA sequence: TGTGCCAGCAGTTACACAGGGGACAGGCCAGATACGCAGTATTTT.

In regard to this clone: The germline gene is not matched at one end of the junction; a read error may be the cause. The chain couples TRBV6-5 to TRBJ1-6, with D perhaps TRBD1 (5 bases). CDR3 size: 14 residues. Germline V gene sequence: CDR1 MNHEY, CDR2 SVGAGI. CDR3 nucleotide sequence: TGTGCCAGCAGTTCGACAGTATATAATTCATCCCTCCACTTT. It translates to CASSSTVYNSSLHF.

This clone was seen once. The rearrangement links TRBV5-1 to TRBJ1-2, with 7 bases that match TRBD1. CDR1 is SGHRS and CDR2 is YFSETQ in the germline V gene. Trimming cost V 4 bases and J 4 bases; bases outside gene matches: 7. The CDR3 has 14 amino acids. Here the CDR3 reads CASSPGGGSYGYTF. In nucleotides, the CDR3 is TGCGCCAGCAGCCCGGGAGGGGGCAGCTATGGCTACACCTTC.

The chain is built from TRBV11-2 and TRBJ2-7; 9 bases line up with TRBD1. This CDR3 region has 14 residues. V shed 4 bases and J 4 bases; nucleotides not matched to a gene: 5. Germline values: CDR1 SGHAT, CDR2 FQNNGV. Written as DNA, the CDR3 is TGTGCCAGCAGCTCTCGACAGGGGGAGTACGAGCAGTACTTC. As protein: CASSSRQGEYEQYF.

This clone is medium-sized (0.01 to 0.1%) within its sample. The genes are TRBV7-6 and TRBJ2-7; possibly TRBD1 for D (6 bases). Deletions cut 0 bases from V and 4 bases from J, with 13 bases between. Germline V gene sequence: CDR1 SGHVS, CDR2 FNYEAQ. This CDR3 spans 15 amino acids. The CDR3 DNA reads TGTGCCAGCAGCTTAGCCTCGGACAGATTTTACGAGCAGTACTTC. It specifies CASSLASDRFYEQYF.

The rearrangement links TRBV27 to TRBJ2-3; 12 bases agree with TRBD2. Germline values: CDR1 MNHEY, CDR2 SMNVEV (reference sequence). The CDR3 extends over 16 amino acids. Trimming took 5 bases from V and 3 from J; bases not matched to a gene: 6. CDR3 sequence: CASSPRLAGVTDTQYF. CDR3 DNA sequence: TGTGCCAGCAGTCCAAGACTAGCGGGAGTGACAGATACGCAGTATTTT.